This T cell receptor (beta chain) was captured by sequencing in a study of blood T cells in healthy people across ages. Researchers report isolating at least 7 million PBMCs per sample. Study-wide findings and caveats: Higher diversity, along with more naive CD4+ cells, distinguished long-lived donors from aged donors.

This clonotype was detected a few times. Antigen: not known. Primed by a sample-barcoded 5' primer and a J-beta primer mix, a second PCR proceeded for 7 to 11 cycles. TCRdb analysed the 5' RACE reads with MiXCR anew, one entry per CDR3 protein. The profile shows 1.8 million or so distinct CDR3 sequences, 35% to 50% of them singletons. The CDR3 contains 16 residues. J was trimmed by 5 bases and V by 6 bases; bases with no gene match: 9. Germline loops: CDR1 DFQATT, CDR2 SNEGSKA (reference sequence). What was sequenced was blood. This chain joins TRBV20-1 and TRBJ2-5; 16 bases map to TRBD2. This clonotype was sampled from a human donor in good health. In DNA, the CDR3 is TGCAGTGCCTGGGGACTAGCGGGGGGGCCAGGGGAGACCCAGTACTTC. Its translation is CSAWGLAGGPGETQYF.